Given below is one T cell receptor beta chain in context. Antigen unknown. TCRdb reanalyzed the PCR reads with MiXCR. Found here are 15,000 to 20,000 clones, about 29% of them singletons; the top ten hold around 12%. V lost 7 bases and J lost 5; bases outside the gene matches: 1. The CDR3 is 11 amino acids. The data were taken from a study of metastatic and nonmetastatic thyroid tumors. Study overall: Samples came from malignant and benign thyroid patients, and repertoires were compared across blood and tumor or nodule tissue. Study-level points and caveats: Benign nodules reportedly had significantly lower TCR beta diversity than malignant thyroid tumors in blood and tumor.

Patients had received no treatment of any kind before thyroid surgery. The sequencing input was tumor tissue. This chain links TRBV12-3 or TRBV12-4 with TRBJ2-7; 8 bases match TRBD1. The source is a male donor with papillary thyroid cancer or a benign thyroid nodule (not recorded which). Some clones in this sample may be carry-over from other donors' samples. The CDR3 sequence: CASNRGDEQYF. CDR3 nucleotide sequence: TGTGCCAGCAACAGGGGGGACGAGCAGTACTTC.